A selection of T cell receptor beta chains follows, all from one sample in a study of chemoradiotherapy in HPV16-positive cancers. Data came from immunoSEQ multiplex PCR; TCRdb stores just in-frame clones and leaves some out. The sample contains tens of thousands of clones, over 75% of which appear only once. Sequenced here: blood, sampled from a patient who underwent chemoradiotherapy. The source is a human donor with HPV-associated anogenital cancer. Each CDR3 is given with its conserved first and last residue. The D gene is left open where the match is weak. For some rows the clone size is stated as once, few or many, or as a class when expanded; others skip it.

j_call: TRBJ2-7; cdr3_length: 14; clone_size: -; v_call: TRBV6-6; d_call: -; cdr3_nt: TGTGCCAGCAGTTACTCGGGGAGTGCCTACGAGCAGTACTTC; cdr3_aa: CASSYSGSAYEQYF
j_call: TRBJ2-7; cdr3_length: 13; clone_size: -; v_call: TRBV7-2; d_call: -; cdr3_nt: TGTGCCAGCAGCCATACAGGAACCTACGAGCAGTACTTC; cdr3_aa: CASSHTGTYEQYF
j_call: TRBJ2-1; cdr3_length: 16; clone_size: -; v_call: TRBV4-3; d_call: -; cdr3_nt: TGCGCCAGCAGCCAGGCTCGAATCTCTCGGGTGAATGAGCAGTTCTTC; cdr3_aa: CASSQARISRVNEQFF
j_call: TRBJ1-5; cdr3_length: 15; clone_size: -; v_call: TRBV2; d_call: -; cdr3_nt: TGTGCCAGCAAGGAGAGGCCCGGGGGCAATCAGCCCCAGCATTTT; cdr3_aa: CASKERPGGNQPQHF
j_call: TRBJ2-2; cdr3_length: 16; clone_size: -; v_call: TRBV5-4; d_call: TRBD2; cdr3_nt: TGTGCCAGCAGCTTGGGACTAGCGCGGAACACCGGGGAGCTGTTTTTT; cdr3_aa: CASSLGLARNTGELFF
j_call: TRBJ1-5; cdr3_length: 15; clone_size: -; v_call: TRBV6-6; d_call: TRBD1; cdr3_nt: TGTGCCAGCAGTTACGCGGACAGGGTTGGACAGCCCCAGCATTTT; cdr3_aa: CASSYADRVGQPQHF
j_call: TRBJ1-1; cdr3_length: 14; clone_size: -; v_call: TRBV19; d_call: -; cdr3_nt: TGTGCCAGTAGTATGACCAGGATGAACACTGAAGCTTTCTTT; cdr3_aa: CASSMTRMNTEAFF
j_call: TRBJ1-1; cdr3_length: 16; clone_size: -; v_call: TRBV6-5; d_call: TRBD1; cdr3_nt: TGTGCCAGCAGTTACACGACAACAGGGGGCTTTACTGAAGCTTTCTTT; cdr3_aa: CASSYTTTGGFTEAFF
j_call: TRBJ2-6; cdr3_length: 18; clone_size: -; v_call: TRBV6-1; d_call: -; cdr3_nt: TGTGCCAGCAGTGATCGGTCCTTCACATATGCTGGGGCCAACGTCCTGACTTTC; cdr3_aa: CASSDRSFTYAGANVLTF
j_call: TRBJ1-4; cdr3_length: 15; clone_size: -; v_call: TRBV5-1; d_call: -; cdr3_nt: TGCGCCAGCAGCTTGTTGGGGACGCTAAATGAAAAACTGTTTTTT; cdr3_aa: CASSLLGTLNEKLFF
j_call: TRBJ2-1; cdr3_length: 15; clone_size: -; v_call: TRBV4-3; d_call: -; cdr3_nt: TGCGCCAGCAGCCAAGCTAGGCAGCCCTACAATGAGCAGTTCTTC; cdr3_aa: CASSQARQPYNEQFF
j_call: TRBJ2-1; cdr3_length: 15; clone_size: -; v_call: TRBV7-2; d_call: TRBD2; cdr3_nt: TGTGCCAGCAGGCCTTCTATAGCGGGGTATAGTGAGCAGTTCTTC; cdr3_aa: CASRPSIAGYSEQFF
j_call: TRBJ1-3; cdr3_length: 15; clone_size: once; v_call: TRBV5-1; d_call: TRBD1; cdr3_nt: TGCGCCAGCAGCTTTGACAGGGGATATGGAAACACCATATATTTT; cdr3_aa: CASSFDRGYGNTIYF
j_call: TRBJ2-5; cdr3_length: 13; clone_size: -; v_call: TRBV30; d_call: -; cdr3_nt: TGTGCCTGGACAAGGGGGATTAGGGAGGCCCAGTACTTC; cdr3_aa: CAWTRGIREAQYF
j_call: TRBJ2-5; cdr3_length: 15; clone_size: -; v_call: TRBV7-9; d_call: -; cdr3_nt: TGTGCCAGCAGCCCGTCGGGAGCGGTCAGGGGGACCCAGTACTTC; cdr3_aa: CASSPSGAVRGTQYF
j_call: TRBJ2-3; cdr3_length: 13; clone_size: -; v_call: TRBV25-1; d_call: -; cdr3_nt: TGTGCCAGCAAAATTGGGTACACAGATACGCAGTATTTT; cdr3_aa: CASKIGYTDTQYF
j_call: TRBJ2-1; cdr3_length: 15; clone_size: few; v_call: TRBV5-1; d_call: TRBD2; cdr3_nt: TGCGCCAGCAGCTTTTGGCGGGAGGGGCAGGATGAGCAGTTCTTC; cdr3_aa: CASSFWREGQDEQFF
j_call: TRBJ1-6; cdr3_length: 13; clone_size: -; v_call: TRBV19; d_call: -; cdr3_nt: TGTGCCAGTACCACAGGGAATAATTCACCCCTCCACTTT; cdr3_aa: CASTTGNNSPLHF
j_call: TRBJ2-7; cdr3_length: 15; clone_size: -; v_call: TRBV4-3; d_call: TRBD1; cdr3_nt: TGCGCCAGCAGCCACGCGGGACAGGGCAACTACGAGCAGTACTTC; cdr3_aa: CASSHAGQGNYEQYF
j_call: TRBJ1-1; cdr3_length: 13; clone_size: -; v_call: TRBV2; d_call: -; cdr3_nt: TGTGCCAGCGGGGGGGGGCTTGACACTGAAGCTTTCTTT; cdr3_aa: CASGGGLDTEAFF
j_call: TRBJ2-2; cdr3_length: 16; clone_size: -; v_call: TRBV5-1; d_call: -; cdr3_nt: TGCGCCAGCAGCTTCGAGGGTCGTAGGGACCTCGGGGAGCTGTTTTTT; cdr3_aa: CASSFEGRRDLGELFF
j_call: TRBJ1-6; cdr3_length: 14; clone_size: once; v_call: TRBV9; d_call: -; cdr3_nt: TGTGCCAGCAGCGAGGGGGTAAATAATTCACCCCTCCACTTT; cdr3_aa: CASSEGVNNSPLHF
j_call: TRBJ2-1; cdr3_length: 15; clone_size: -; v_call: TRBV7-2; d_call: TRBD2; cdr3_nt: TGTGCCAGCAGCCCCAACCCGGGACTATACAATGAGCAGTTCTTC; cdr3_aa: CASSPNPGLYNEQFF
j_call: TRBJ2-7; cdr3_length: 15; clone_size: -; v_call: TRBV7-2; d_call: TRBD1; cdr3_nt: TGTGCCAGCAGCTTAGGTGGACAGGGGGCCTACGAGCAGTACTTC; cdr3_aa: CASSLGGQGAYEQYF
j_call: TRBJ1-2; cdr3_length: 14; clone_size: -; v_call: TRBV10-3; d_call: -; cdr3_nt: TGTGCCATCTCGAAAGGCAGGGACGACTATGGCTACACCTTC; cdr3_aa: CAISKGRDDYGYTF
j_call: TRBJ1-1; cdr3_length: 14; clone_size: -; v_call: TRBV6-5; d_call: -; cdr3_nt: TGTGCCAGCAGTTACGGGGAGGGGAACACTGAAGCTTTCTTT; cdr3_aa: CASSYGEGNTEAFF
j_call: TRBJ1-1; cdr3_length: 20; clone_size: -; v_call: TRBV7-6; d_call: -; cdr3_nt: TGTGCCAGCAGCCCTTCACCCACCGCCAAGGCCAATCGGGTGGGGACTGAAGCTTTCTTT; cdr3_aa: CASSPSPTAKANRVGTEAFF
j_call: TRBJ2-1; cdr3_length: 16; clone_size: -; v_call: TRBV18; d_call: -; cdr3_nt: TGTGCCAGCTCACCAAAGAACACCCGGGAGTGGGATGAGCAGTTCTTC; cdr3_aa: CASSPKNTREWDEQFF
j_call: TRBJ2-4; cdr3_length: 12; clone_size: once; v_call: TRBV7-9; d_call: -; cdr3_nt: TGTGCCAGCAGCCCCGACAGGATCATTCAGTACTTC; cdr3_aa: CASSPDRIIQYF
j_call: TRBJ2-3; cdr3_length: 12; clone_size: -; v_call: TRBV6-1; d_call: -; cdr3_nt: TGTGCCAGCACCCCAGGGGGGGGGACGCAGTATTTT; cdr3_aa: CASTPGGGTQYF
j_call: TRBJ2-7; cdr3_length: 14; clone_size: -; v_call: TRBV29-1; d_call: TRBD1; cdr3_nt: TGCAGCGCCCGTGGACAGGGGGCGTTGGGCGAGCAGTACTTC; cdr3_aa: CSARGQGALGEQYF
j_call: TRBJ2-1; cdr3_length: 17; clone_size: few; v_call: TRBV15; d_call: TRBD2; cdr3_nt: TGTGCCACCAGCAGAGTCAGGACTAGAAGAGGAAATAATGAGCAGTTCTTC; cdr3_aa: CATSRVRTRRGNNEQFF
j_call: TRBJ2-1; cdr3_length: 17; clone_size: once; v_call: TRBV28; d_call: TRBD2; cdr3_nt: TGTGCCAGCAGTCCCCCCCGACTAGCGGAGTGGGGTAATGAGCAGTTCTTC; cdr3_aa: CASSPPRLAEWGNEQFF
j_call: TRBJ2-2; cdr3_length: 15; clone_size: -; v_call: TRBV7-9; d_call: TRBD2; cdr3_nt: TGTGCCAGCAGATCTAGCGGGAGGAACACCGGGGAGCTGTTTTTT; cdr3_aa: CASRSSGRNTGELFF
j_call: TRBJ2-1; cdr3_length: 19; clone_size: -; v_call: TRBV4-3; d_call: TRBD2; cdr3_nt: TGCGCCAGCAGTCGCTTGGGACTAGCGGGAGGCCGGGGGTACAATGAGCAGTTCTTC; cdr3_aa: CASSRLGLAGGRGYNEQFF
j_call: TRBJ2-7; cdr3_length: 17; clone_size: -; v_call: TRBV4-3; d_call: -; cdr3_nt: TGCGCCAGCAGCCACCTCAGGGGCCCACTAGCTCGGGACGAGCAGTACTTC; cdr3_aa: CASSHLRGPLARDEQYF
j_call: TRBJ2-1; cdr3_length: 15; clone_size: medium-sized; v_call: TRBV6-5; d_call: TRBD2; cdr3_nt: TGTGCCAGCAGTTACTCGATCGAGGGAGGGAATGAGCAGTTCTTC; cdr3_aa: CASSYSIEGGNEQFF
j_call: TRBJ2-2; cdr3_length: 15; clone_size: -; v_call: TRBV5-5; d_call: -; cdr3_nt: TGTGCCAGCAGCTTGGCCGGGACCAACACCGGGGAGCTGTTTTTT; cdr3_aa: CASSLAGTNTGELFF
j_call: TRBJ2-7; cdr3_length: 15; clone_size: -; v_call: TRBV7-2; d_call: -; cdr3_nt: TGTGCCAGCAGCTTCCCGGGGGCTTACTCCTACGAGCAGTACTTC; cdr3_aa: CASSFPGAYSYEQYF
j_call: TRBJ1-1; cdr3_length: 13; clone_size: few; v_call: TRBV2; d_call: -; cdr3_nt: TGTGCCAGCAGTGCGGTGGAGAACACTGAAGCTTTCTTT; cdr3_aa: CASSAVENTEAFF
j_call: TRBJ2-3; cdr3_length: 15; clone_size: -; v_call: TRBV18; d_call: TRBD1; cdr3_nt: TGTGCCAGCTCACCACCGGGACAGGGAAAAGATACGCAGTATTTT; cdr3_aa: CASSPPGQGKDTQYF
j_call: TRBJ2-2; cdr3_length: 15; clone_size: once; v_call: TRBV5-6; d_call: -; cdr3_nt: TGTGCCAGCAGCTTGGACTTGGGGTGGGGCCGGGAGCTGTTTTTT; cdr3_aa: CASSLDLGWGRELFF
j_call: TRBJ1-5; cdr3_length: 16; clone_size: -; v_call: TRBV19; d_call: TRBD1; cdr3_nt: TGTGCCAGTAGTGCCAGAAGGGGGCAGGGCAATCAGCCCCAGCATTTT; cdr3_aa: CASSARRGQGNQPQHF
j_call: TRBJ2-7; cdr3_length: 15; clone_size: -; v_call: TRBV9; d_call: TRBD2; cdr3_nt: TGTGCCAGCAGCGTAGGGCCTAGCGGGAGCTACGAGCAGTACTTC; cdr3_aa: CASSVGPSGSYEQYF
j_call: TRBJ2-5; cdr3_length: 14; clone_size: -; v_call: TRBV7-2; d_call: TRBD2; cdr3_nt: TGTGCCAGCAGGCAAGGACTAGCGGTAGAGACCCAGTACTTC; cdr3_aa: CASRQGLAVETQYF
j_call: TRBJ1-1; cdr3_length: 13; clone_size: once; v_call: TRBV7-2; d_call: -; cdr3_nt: TGTGCCAGCCAGGGGTTCCGGGGCACTGAAGCTTTCTTT; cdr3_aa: CASQGFRGTEAFF
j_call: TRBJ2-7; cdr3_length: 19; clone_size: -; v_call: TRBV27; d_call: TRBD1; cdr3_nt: TGTGCCAGCAGCCGAGGACAGGGGGCAGGTAGCGGTCATTCCTACGAGCAGTACTTC; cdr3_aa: CASSRGQGAGSGHSYEQYF
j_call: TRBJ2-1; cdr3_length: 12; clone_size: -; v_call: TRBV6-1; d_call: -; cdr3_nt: TGTGCCAGCAGTGAACGGCGGAATGAGCAGTTCTTC; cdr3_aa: CASSERRNEQFF
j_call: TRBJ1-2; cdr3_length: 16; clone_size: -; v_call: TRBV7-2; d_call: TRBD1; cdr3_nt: TGTGCCAGCAGCTTACCTACTGGACAGGGCCCCTATGGCTACACCTTC; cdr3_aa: CASSLPTGQGPYGYTF
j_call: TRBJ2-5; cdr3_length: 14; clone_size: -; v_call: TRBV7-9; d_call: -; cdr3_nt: TGTGCCAGCAGCTTAGCGGGGGGTGTGGAGACCCAGTACTTC; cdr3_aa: CASSLAGGVETQYF
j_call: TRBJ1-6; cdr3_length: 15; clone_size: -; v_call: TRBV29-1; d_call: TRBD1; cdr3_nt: TGCAGCGTTTCGGACAGGCAAGCGAATAATTCACCCCTCCACTTT; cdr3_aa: CSVSDRQANNSPLHF